Each of the 16 T cell receptor beta chains below was sequenced from the same sample in a study of neurological immune-mediated disorders. Via MiXCR, TCRdb re-called the 5' RACE reads, giving one row per CDR3 protein. The data show approximately 30,000 distinct CDR3 sequences, with roughly 20% seen just once and roughly 16% held by the top ten. The source material was PBMCs. These receptors came from a woman aged 60-75 years in good health.

There are many counts of this clonotype. The chain joins TRBV29-1 to TRBJ1-1; D gene unclear. CDR3 size: 13 residues. From germline, CDR1 is SQVTM and CDR2 ANQGSEA. V shed 7 bases and J shed 5 bases, with 17 bases lying between them. CDR3 loop: CSAATGGGTEAFF. The CDR3 region has the DNA TGCAGCGCTGCCACGGGCGGAGGGACTGAAGCTTTCTTT.

The table lists this clonotype with many counts. The chain joins TRBV20-1 to TRBJ2-2; 7 bases match TRBD1. Losses at the gene ends were 7 bases for V and 3 bases for J; bases not matched to a gene: 14. Germline CDR1 is DFQATT and CDR2 is SNEGSKA (reference sequence). The CDR3 has 16 residues. The CDR3 here is CSGRDPHRGDTGELFF. In DNA form, the CDR3 reads TGCAGTGGCAGAGACCCCCACAGGGGCGACACCGGGGAGCTGTTTTTT.

Worth noting for this clonotype: Being one base from a much bigger clone, this may be a read error. V gene TRBV10-3 combines with J gene TRBJ2-7; D call uncertain. The CDR3 sequence is 13 residues long. Germline CDR1 reads ENHRY; CDR2 reads SYGVKD. V was cut by 6 bases and J by 0 bases, with 9 bases left in between. CDR3 region: CAIRETTSYEQYF. Written as DNA, the CDR3 is TGTGCCATCAGGGAGACAACCTCCTACGAGCAGTACTTC.

This clonotype came up many times. The gene calls are TRBV5-1 and TRBJ2-1, with D maybe TRBD2 (5 bases). Trimming stripped 4 bases from V and 0 bases from J, with 11 bases between. Germline CDR1 SGHRS, CDR2 YFSETQ. The CDR3 runs 15 residues. CDR3 DNA: TGCGCCAGCAGCACGGAGGACCGCTCCTACAATGAGCAGTTCTTC. Protein: CASSTEDRSYNEQFF.

This clonotype was seen repeatedly, ten times or more. J is TRBJ2-3 and V is TRBV20-1; 10 bases line up with TRBD2. V shed 6 bases and J 1 base; nucleotides not matched to a gene: 4. The CDR3 is made up of 14 amino acids. Germline V gives CDR1 DFQATT, CDR2 SNEGSKA (reference sequence). This chain's CDR3 is CSAVLAGGTDTQYF. CDR3 nucleotides: TGCAGTGCGGTTCTAGCGGGGGGCACAGATACGCAGTATTTT.

This clonotype was observed a handful of times. The rearrangement joins TRBV7-2 to TRBJ2-2; D is perhaps TRBD1 (5 bases). Deletions cut 8 bases from V and 2 bases from J, with 12 bases between. Germline values: CDR1 SGHTA, CDR2 FQGNSA. The CDR3 is 14 amino acids. The CDR3 DNA reads as TGTGCCAGCCGGCAGGGTGGAAACACCGGGGAGCTGTTTTTT. It codes for CASRQGGNTGELFF.

This clonotype has a count of ten or more. The J gene is TRBJ2-5, the V gene TRBV12-5, with 9 positions matching TRBD1. The junction had 6 bases not matched to a gene; V was cut back by 4 bases and J by 3 bases. Per germline, CDR1 LGHNT and CDR2 FRNRAP. The CDR3 extends over 15 amino acids. CDR3 in DNA: TGTGCTAGTGGTTCGGGGACAGGGAAAGAAGAGACCCAGTACTTC. This codes for CASGSGTGKEETQYF.

This clonotype has a count of ten or more. The chain has TRBV28 and TRBJ1-2; 12 nucleotides agree with TRBD1. Germline CDR1 reads MDHEN; CDR2 reads SYDVKM. CDR3 size: 15 residues. With 4 bases clipped from V and 2 bases from J, the junction kept 2 bases outside the gene matches. CDR3 sequence reads: CASSWGQGANYGYTF. CDR3 sequence (DNA): TGTGCCAGCAGTTGGGGACAGGGGGCGAACTATGGCTACACCTTC.

In this sample, this clonotype turned up many times. The rearrangement joins TRBV9 to TRBJ1-5, with D unresolved. Germline lookup yields CDR1 SGDLS and CDR2 YYNGEE. The CDR3 loop spans 15 amino acids. Trimming took 0 bases from V and 1 from J, leaving 8 bases between them. The CDR3 is CASSVGGSSNQPQHF. As DNA, the CDR3 is TGTGCCAGCAGCGTAGGTGGATCGAGCAATCAGCCCCAGCATTTT.

This clonotype has a count of ten or more. J is TRBJ2-1 and V is TRBV20-1; the D gene is possibly TRBD1 (5 bases). Germline assignment: CDR1 DFQATT and CDR2 SNEGSKA (reference sequence). V was cut by 0 bases and J by 9 bases, with 15 bases left in between. The CDR3 runs 14 residues. CDR3: CSARDHQGRGEQFF. The CDR3, as DNA: TGCAGTGCTAGAGATCACCAGGGTAGGGGTGAGCAGTTCTTC.

In this sample, this clonotype turned up many times. The gene calls are TRBV5-1 and TRBJ2-3; a weak D match, TRBD1 (5 bases). The CDR3 spans 14 residues. Trimming took 3 bases from V and 2 from J, leaving 10 bases between them. Germline loops: CDR1 SGHRS, CDR2 YFSETQ. The CDR3 nucleotides read TGCGCCAGCAGCTACGACAGTGACACAGATACGCAGTATTTT. This codes for CASSYDSDTDTQYF.

The rearrangement joins TRBV29-1 to TRBJ2-1, with 9 positions matching TRBD1. The CDR3 contains 13 residues. The V gene's germline CDR1 is SQVTM and CDR2 ANQGSEA. V lost 7 bases to trimming and J lost 3 bases; unmatched junction nucleotides: 4. Here the CDR3 DNA reads TGCAGCGCCTACAGGGGGCACTACAATGAGCAGTTCTTC. It is translated as CSAYRGHYNEQFF.

This clonotype was observed a single time. V gene TRBV5-1 combines with J gene TRBJ2-5; possibly TRBD1 or TRBD2 for D (6 bases each). Germline-derived CDR1 and CDR2 are SGHRS and YFSETQ. CDR3 length: 14 residues. The chain's CDR3 is CARSLWGAQETQYF. The CDR3 nucleotides read TGCGCAAGAAGCTTATGGGGGGCCCAAGAGACCCAGTACTTC. Drawing the rest from reference TRBV5-1 and TRBJ2-5, the complete variable domain is KAGVTQTPRYLIKTRGQQVTLSCSPISGHRSVSWYQQTPGQGLQFLFEYFSETQRNKGNFPGRFSGRQFSNSRSEMNVSTLELGDSALYLCARSLWGAQETQYFGPGTRLLVL.

This clonotype appeared many times. The CDR3 region has the DNA TGTGCCAGCAGTTCCCTGACAGGCTCCTACGAGCAGTACTTC. Translated, it gives CASSSLTGSYEQYF. This rearrangement joins TRBV6-5 to TRBJ2-7; TRBD1 might be the D (6 bases). The V end lost 4 bases, the J end lost 0 bases, and 10 bases lay between the germline ends. The length of the CDR3 is 14 residues. Germline V gene lookup returns CDR1 MNHEY and CDR2 SVGAGI.

At least ten counts were recorded for this clonotype. V and J are TRBV20-1 and TRBJ2-2; TRBD1 is a possible D gene (6 bases). V lost 3 bases to trimming and J lost 5 bases, with 19 bases between them. Germline loops: CDR1 DFQATT, CDR2 SNEGSKA (reference sequence). The CDR3 spans 16 residues. The CDR3 DNA sequence: TGCAGTGCTAGCATCCAGGGGCGCAAGGGGACCGGGGAGCTGTTTTTT. It codes for CSASIQGRKGTGELFF.

V usage is TRBV7-2 and J usage is TRBJ2-7; the D gene is possibly TRBD2 (5 bases). The CDR3 is made up of 13 amino acids. V lost 5 bases to trimming and J lost 7 bases, with 15 bases between them. CDR1 and CDR2 (germline): SGHTA, FQGNSA. The CDR3 nucleotides are TGTGCCAGCAGCCAAACCATGGAGCGGGAGCAGTACTTC. This translates into CASSQTMEREQYF.